One sample yielded the 16 T cell receptor beta chains listed below, sequenced in a study of T cell changes during pregnancy in multiple sclerosis. TCRdb's copy holds only in-frame clones and misses some; the assay was immunoSEQ multiplex PCR. The table shows tens of thousands of clones, with 80% to 95% occurring only once. The input for sequencing was peripheral blood, taken in the first trimester of pregnancy. The receptors were gathered from a female donor with multiple sclerosis, enrolled in a pregnancy study.

This chain links TRBV28 with TRBJ2-7; TRBD1 matches at 7 bases. Per germline, CDR1 MDHEN and CDR2 SYDVKM. The CDR3 has 14 residues. With 10 bases clipped from V and 5 bases from J, the junction kept 14 bases outside the gene matches. The CDR3 reads CATRVDRVRNEQYF. The CDR3 DNA follows: TGTGCCACCCGGGTCGACAGGGTGAGGAACGAGCAGTACTTC.

CDR3 loop: CASSLGDRGLYNEQFF. The CDR3 DNA follows: TGTGCCAGCAGCTTGGGGGACAGGGGGCTCTACAATGAGCAGTTCTTC. This rearrangement joins TRBV5-5 to TRBJ2-1; TRBD1 agrees at 12 bases. Trimming removed 0 bases from V and 3 bases from J; junction bases left unmatched: 1. CDR1 is SGHKS and CDR2 is YYEKEE in the germline V gene (reference sequence). This CDR3 region has 16 residues.

The J gene is TRBJ2-1, the V gene TRBV9; 7 positions agree with TRBD2. V gave up 6 bases and J gave up 5 bases; unmatched junction bases: 8. CDR1 and CDR2 (germline): SGDLS, YYNGEE. The CDR3 is 14 residues long. CDR3 sequence reads: CASTAGGFDNEQFF. CDR3 DNA: TGTGCCAGCACGGCCGGGGGGTTTGACAATGAGCAGTTCTTC.

The chain employs TRBV27 and TRBJ2-1; tentatively, D is TRBD2 (6 bases). Germline assignment: CDR1 MNHEY and CDR2 SMNVEV (reference sequence). The CDR3 extends over 14 amino acids. The V end was cut by 2 bases, the J end by 2 bases, with 7 bases between. The CDR3 nucleotides are TGTGCCAGCAGTTTAGCGGGGACCTACAATGAGCAGTTCTTC. It codes for CASSLAGTYNEQFF.

The J gene is TRBJ1-2, the V gene TRBV10-3; D remains ambiguous. The CDR3 length is 14 residues. V shed 2 bases and J shed 3 bases, with 10 bases lying between them. CDR1 is ENHRY and CDR2 is SYGVKD in the germline V gene. CDR3 nucleotides: TGTGCCATCAGTGAGGCCGCGGATGACTATGGCTACACCTTC. Its translation: CAISEAADDYGYTF.

CDR3 in amino acids: CASTGQANSNQPQHF. CDR3 bases: TGTGCCAGCACCGGACAGGCTAATAGCAATCAGCCCCAGCATTTT. V gene TRBV2 combines with J gene TRBJ1-5, with TRBD1 matching 7 bases. Germline V gene lookup returns CDR1 SNHLY and CDR2 FYNNEI. J lost 0 bases, V lost 7 bases, and 6 bases had no gene match. The CDR3 is 15 amino acids.

V usage is TRBV19 and J usage is TRBJ2-1; D uncertain. Germline V gives CDR1 LNHDA, CDR2 SQIVND (reference sequence). CDR3 size: 15 residues. V was clipped by 10 bases and J by 2 bases, with 18 bases between them. CDR3 bases: TGTGCCACCCAGGCCCGACAAGTTGCCTACAATGAGCAGTTCTTC. Translating gives CATQARQVAYNEQFF.

The chain uses TRBV28 and TRBJ2-5, with D possibly being TRBD1 (6 bases). TRBJ2-7 matches the DNA end more closely, so the J call is doubtful. The V gene's germline CDR1 is MDHEN and CDR2 SYDVKM. This CDR3 contains 13 residues. CDR3: CASISGVGYEQYF. CDR3 DNA sequence: TGTGCCAGCATCTCAGGGGTCGGCTACGAGCAGTACTTC.

This chain links TRBV11-2 with TRBJ2-2, with 9 bases matching TRBD2. The CDR3 covers 15 residues. Losses at the gene ends were 2 bases for V and 8 bases for J; bases not matched to a gene: 6. Looked up from germline, CDR1 is SGHAT and CDR2 is FQNNGV. The CDR3 sequence: CASSLISLAGGELFF. In DNA, the CDR3 is TGTGCCAGCAGCTTAATTTCCCTAGCGGGAGGGGAGCTGTTTTTT. The full variable domain, in which reference TRBV11-2 and TRBJ2-2 provide the parts outside the CDR3, is EAGVAQSPRYKIIEKRQSVAFWCNPISGHATLYWYQQILGQGPKLLIQFQNNGVVDDSQLPKDRFSAERLKGVDSTLKIQPAKLEDSAVYLCASSLISLAGGELFFGEGSRLTVL.

As DNA, the CDR3 is TGTGCCAGCAGTGCGAGCCGGGAGATTCCCGGGGAGCTGTTTTTT. It is translated as CASSASREIPGELFF. The V and J genes are TRBV11-3 and TRBJ2-2; D might be TRBD2 (6 bases). The V gene lost 6 bases and the J gene lost 6 bases, with 17 bases spanning the gap. The CDR3 runs 15 residues. Germline loops: CDR1 SGHNT, CDR2 YENEEA.

The chain carries TRBV9 and TRBJ1-4; TRBD1 might be the D (6 bases). Trimming left V 3 bases short and J 7 bases short, with 13 bases between. Per the germline V gene, CDR1 is SGDLS and CDR2 is YYNGEE. The CDR3 spans 14 residues. The CDR3, as DNA: TGTGCCAGCAGCGCGACAGGAACGAGTGAAAAACTGTTTTTT. This gives the protein CASSATGTSEKLFF. The full variable domain, in which reference TRBV9 and TRBJ1-4 provide the parts outside the CDR3, is DSGVTQTPKHLITATGQRVTLRCSPRSGDLSVYWYQQSLDQGLQFLIQYYNGEERAKGNILERFSAQQFPDLHSELNLSSLELGDSALYFCASSATGTSEKLFFGSGTQLSVL.

V is TRBV4-1 and J is TRBJ1-4; D gene ambiguous. Germline V gives CDR1 MGHRA, CDR2 YSYEKL. This CDR3 comprises 15 residues. The V gene lost 1 base and the J gene lost 3 bases, with 9 bases spanning the gap. CDR3 residues: CASSQAGSANEKLFF. DNA for the CDR3: TGCGCCAGCAGCCAAGCCGGGTCAGCTAATGAAAAACTGTTTTTT.

The genes are TRBV18 and TRBJ2-5; 11 bases line up with TRBD2. V was clipped by 1 base and J by 5 bases; unmatched bases: 12. The CDR3 has 18 residues. The germline gives CDR1 KGHSH, CDR2 LQKENI. The CDR3: CASSPLSLAGGLWETQYF. The CDR3 DNA reads as TGTGCCAGCTCACCACTCTCGCTAGCGGGAGGTTTATGGGAGACCCAGTACTTC.

The chain employs TRBV4-3 and TRBJ1-1, with a tentative D call TRBD1 (6 bases). Trimming removed 2 bases at V and 1 base at J, with 14 bases between. The CDR3 runs 16 residues. In germline, CDR1 is LGHNA, CDR2 YSLEER. CDR3 in amino acids: CASSQQWVQGNTEAFF. The CDR3 bases are TGCGCCAGCAGCCAACAATGGGTACAGGGGAACACTGAAGCTTTCTTT.

This chain links TRBV7-9 with TRBJ2-4; 10 nucleotides line up with TRBD1. The V gene end was trimmed by 5 bases and the J gene end by 5 bases; junction bases not matched to a gene: 6. The CDR3 has 15 residues. Germline CDR1 and CDR2: SEHNR and FQNEAQ (reference sequence). The CDR3 sequence: CASSPRTGGQNIQYF. In DNA form, the CDR3 reads TGTGCCAGCAGCCCCCGGACAGGGGGGCAAAACATTCAGTACTTC.

The chain carries TRBV6-4 and TRBJ1-2; D gene ambiguous. The V and J ends lost 6 bases and 0 bases respectively, with 14 bases between them. The CDR3 is 15 amino acids. Germline CDR1 MRHNA, CDR2 SNTAGT. CDR3 protein: CASRETPTPNYGYTF. DNA of the CDR3: TGTGCCAGCAGAGAAACACCAACCCCTAACTATGGCTACACCTTC.